One sample yielded the 8 T cell receptor beta chains listed below, sequenced in a study of blood T cell repertoires in COVID-19. This table comes from immunoSEQ multiplex PCR, and its TCRdb copy is limited to in-frame clones, with some not included. The data hold 200,000 to 300,000 clones, with around nine tenths observed a single time. The sequencing input was peripheral blood. The receptors here all came from a man aged 35-49 years who had recovered from COVID-19.

V usage is TRBV4-3 and J usage is TRBJ2-7; 8 bases match TRBD1. The CDR3 has 14 residues. Trimming cost V 3 bases and J 3 bases; bases outside gene matches: 4. Germline loops: CDR1 LGHNA, CDR2 YSLEER. CDR3 nucleotide sequence: TGCGCCAGCAGCCATATAGGACAGGGCTACGAGCAGTACTTC. Translation: CASSHIGQGYEQYF.

The gene calls are TRBV30 and TRBJ2-3; the match to TRBD1 covers 8 bases. V was pared by 5 bases and J by 1 base, with 5 bases of the junction left unmatched. The CDR3 is made up of 14 amino acids. Germline CDR1 is GTSNPN and CDR2 is SVGIG (reference sequence). The CDR3 DNA is TGTGCCTGGGGTTTACAGGGGGGCACAGATACGCAGTATTTT. It specifies CAWGLQGGTDTQYF. The full variable domain, rest sourced from reference TRBV30 and TRBJ2-3, is SQTIHQWPATLVQPVGSPLSLECTVEGTSNPNLYWYRQAAGRGLQLLFYSVGIGQISSEVPQNLSASRPQDRQFILSSKKLLLSDSGFYLCAWGLQGGTDTQYFGPGTRLTVL.

The CDR3 DNA follows: TGTGCCAGCAGCCCTAGGGTGGGGGGAAAAGAGACCCAGTACTTC. Translated, it gives CASSPRVGGKETQYF. The chain couples TRBV5-6 to TRBJ2-5; TRBD2 is a possible D gene (6 bases). Germline CDR1 reads SGHDT; CDR2 reads YYEEEE. CDR3 length: 15 amino acids. V lost 4 bases, J lost 3 bases, and 16 bases lay in between.

J is TRBJ1-1 and V is TRBV28; TRBD1 matches 7 bases. V was clipped by 7 bases and J by 10 bases; unmatched bases: 9. There are 12 residues in the CDR3. Germline CDR1 reads MDHEN; CDR2 reads SYDVKM. The CDR3 DNA reads as TGTGCCAGCAAGGGACAGTGGGAACGAGCTTTCTTT. It is translated as CASKGQWERAFF. The full variable domain, completed using reference TRBV28 and TRBJ1-1, is DVKVTQSSRYLVKRTGEKVFLECVQDMDHENMFWYRQDPGLGLRLIYFSYDVKMKEKGDIPEGYSVSREKKERFSLILESASTNQTSMYLCASKGQWERAFFGQGTRLTVV.

The chain carries TRBV5-1 and TRBJ2-5; 10 bases fit TRBD2. The junction had 2 bases not matched to a gene; V was cut back by 5 bases and J by 1 base. Germline values: CDR1 SGHRS, CDR2 YFSETQ. There are 14 residues in the CDR3. In nucleotides, the CDR3 is TGCGCCAGCAGTTCTAGCGGGGGCCAAGAGACCCAGTACTTC. Translating it yields CASSSSGGQETQYF.

CDR3 in amino acids: CASSYIPGISEQYF. The CDR3 DNA reads TGTGCCAGCAGTTATATTCCGGGGATTAGCGAGCAGTACTTC. This chain links TRBV27 with TRBJ2-7; D might be TRBD2 (5 bases). The CDR3 covers 14 residues. Trimming stripped 4 bases from V and 6 bases from J, with 16 bases between. Germline V gene sequence: CDR1 MNHEY, CDR2 SMNVEV (reference sequence).

This sequence joins TRBV11-2 and TRBJ1-1; unclear D gene. The CDR3 has 12 amino acids. With 5 bases removed from V and 8 bases from J, the gap between germline ends came to 12 bases. Germline CDR1 is SGHAT and CDR2 is FQNNGV. CDR3 DNA sequence: TGTGCCAGCAGCGACTGGGCGGGGGAAGCTTTCTTT. Its translation is CASSDWAGEAFF.

This clone appeared once. The chain joins TRBV5-1 to TRBJ1-1; D not certain. Per the germline V gene, CDR1 is SGHRS and CDR2 is YFSETQ. This CDR3 has 13 residues. Trimming shortened V by 1 base and J by 1 base, and 5 bases separated the two germline ends. This chain's CDR3 is CASSLFRNTEAFF. CDR3 in DNA: TGCGCCAGCAGCTTGTTCCGGAACACTGAAGCTTTCTTT.